This entry describes one TCR beta chain. Recruits, aged roughly 18 to 95 years, lived in 20 to 30 US areas. Recovery meant two consecutive negative NP/OP PCR tests, professional clearance, or resolved symptoms. CDR1 MNHEY and CDR2 SVGEGT come from the germline V gene. Trimming cost V 4 bases and J 7 bases; bases outside gene matches: 1. CDR3 size: 14 residues. These data originate in a study of blood T cell repertoires in COVID-19. Background on the study: The cDNA or gDNA used as material had been derived from T cells, B-cell-depleted T cells, or PBMCs.

Original handling: Estimation of nucleated cell counts was performed using reference gene primer amplification. Sequenced by immunoSEQ multiplex PCR; TCRdb stores in-frame clones only, minus some. D and trimming were read from the DNA, whereas the V and J calls and clone size are those reported in that table. The data contain about 250,000 clones, approximately 90% of them singletons. Sequenced: PBMCs or T cells enriched from blood (not recorded which). The chain recombines TRBV6-2 or TRBV6-3 with TRBJ1-6, with TRBD1 matching over 10 bases. The source is a man in his forties or fifties who had recovered from COVID-19. CDR3 DNA: TGTGCCAGCAGTTTGGGACAGGGGAATTCACCCCTCCACTTT. As protein: CASSLGQGNSPLHF.